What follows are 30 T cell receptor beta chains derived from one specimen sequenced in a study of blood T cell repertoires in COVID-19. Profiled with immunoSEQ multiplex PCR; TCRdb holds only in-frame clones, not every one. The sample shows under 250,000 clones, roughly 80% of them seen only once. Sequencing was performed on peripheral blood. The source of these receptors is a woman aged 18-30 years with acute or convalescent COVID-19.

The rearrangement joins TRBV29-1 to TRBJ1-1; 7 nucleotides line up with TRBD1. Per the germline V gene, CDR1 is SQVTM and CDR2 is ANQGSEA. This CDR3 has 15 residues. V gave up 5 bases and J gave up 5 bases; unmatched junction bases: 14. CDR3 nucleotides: TGCAGCGTTTCGACACTGACAGGGAAGGGGACTGAAGCTTTCTTT. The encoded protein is CSVSTLTGKGTEAFF.

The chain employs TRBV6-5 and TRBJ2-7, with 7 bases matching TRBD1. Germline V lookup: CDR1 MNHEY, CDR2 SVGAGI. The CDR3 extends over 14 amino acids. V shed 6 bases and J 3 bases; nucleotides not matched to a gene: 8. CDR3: CASRNRDRYYEQYF. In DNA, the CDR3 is TGTGCCAGCAGGAACCGGGACAGATACTACGAGCAGTACTTC.

The CDR3 region is CASSSTPLAGGFEQFF. The DNA for the CDR3 is TGTGCCAGCAGTTCGACCCCCCTGGCAGGGGGCTTTGAGCAGTTCTTC. V and J are TRBV28 and TRBJ2-1, with 8 bases matching TRBD1. V dropped 4 bases and J dropped 9; count of bases not matched to a gene: 14. Germline loops: CDR1 MDHEN, CDR2 SYDVKM. The CDR3 totals 16 residues. Full variable domain (remainder filled in from reference TRBV28 and TRBJ2-1): DVKVTQSSRYLVKRTGEKVFLECVQDMDHENMFWYRQDPGLGLRLIYFSYDVKMKEKGDIPEGYSVSREKKERFSLILESASTNQTSMYLCASSSTPLAGGFEQFFGPGTRLTVL.

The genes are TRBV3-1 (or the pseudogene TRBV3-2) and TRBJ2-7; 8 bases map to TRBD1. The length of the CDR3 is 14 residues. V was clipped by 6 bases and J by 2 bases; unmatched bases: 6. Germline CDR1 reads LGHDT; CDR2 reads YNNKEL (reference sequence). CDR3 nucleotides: TGTGCCAGCAGTCGGGACAGGCGAACCTACGAGCAGTACTTC. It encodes CASSRDRRTYEQYF.

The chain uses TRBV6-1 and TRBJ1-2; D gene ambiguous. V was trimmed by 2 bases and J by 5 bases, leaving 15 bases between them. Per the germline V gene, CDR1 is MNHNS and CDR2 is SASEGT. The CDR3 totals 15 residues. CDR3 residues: CASSEPVSSLYGYTF. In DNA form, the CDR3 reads TGTGCCAGCAGTGAACCGGTCTCGAGTCTATATGGCTACACCTTC.

The CDR3 is CASSGDIDYGYTF. CDR3 coding DNA: TGTGCCAGCAGTGGGGACATTGACTATGGCTACACCTTC. The chain couples TRBV28 to TRBJ1-2; a weak D match, TRBD1 (6 bases). The CDR3 sequence is 13 residues long. The V gene lost 5 bases and the J gene lost 3 bases, with 10 bases spanning the gap. Germline loops: CDR1 MDHEN, CDR2 SYDVKM.

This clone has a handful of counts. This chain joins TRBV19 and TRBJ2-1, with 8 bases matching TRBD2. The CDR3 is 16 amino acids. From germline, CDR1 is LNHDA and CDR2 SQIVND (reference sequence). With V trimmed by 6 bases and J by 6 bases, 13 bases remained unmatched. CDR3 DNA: TGTGCCAGTAGCCCCCCGGGACTAGGTTCCACCAATGAGCAGTTCTTC. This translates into CASSPPGLGSTNEQFF. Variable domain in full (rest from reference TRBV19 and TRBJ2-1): DGGITQSPKYLFRKEGQNVTLSCEQNLNHDAMYWYRQDPGQGLRLIYYSQIVNDFQKGDIAEGYSVSREKKESFPLTVTSAQKNPTAFYLCASSPPGLGSTNEQFFGPGTRLTVL.

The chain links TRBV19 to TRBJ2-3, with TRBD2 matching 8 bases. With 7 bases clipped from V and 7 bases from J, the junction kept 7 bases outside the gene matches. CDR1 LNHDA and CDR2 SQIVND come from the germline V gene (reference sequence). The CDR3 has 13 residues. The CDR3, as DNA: TGTGCCAGTATGGGGACTAGTCTTTATACGCAGTATTTT. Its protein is CASMGTSLYTQYF.

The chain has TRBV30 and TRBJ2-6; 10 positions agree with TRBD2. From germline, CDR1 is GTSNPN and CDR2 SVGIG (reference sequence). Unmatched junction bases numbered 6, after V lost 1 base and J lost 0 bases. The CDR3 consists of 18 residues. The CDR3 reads CAWSELAGRLSGANVLTF. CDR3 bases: TGTGCCTGGAGTGAACTAGCGGGACGCCTCTCTGGGGCCAACGTCCTGACTTTC.

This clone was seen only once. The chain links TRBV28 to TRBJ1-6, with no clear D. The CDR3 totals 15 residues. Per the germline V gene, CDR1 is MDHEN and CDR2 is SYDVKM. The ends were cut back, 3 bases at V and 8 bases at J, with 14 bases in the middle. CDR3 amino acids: CASSFADSRDSPLHF. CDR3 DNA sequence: TGTGCCAGCAGTTTTGCGGACTCCCGGGATTCACCCCTCCACTTT.

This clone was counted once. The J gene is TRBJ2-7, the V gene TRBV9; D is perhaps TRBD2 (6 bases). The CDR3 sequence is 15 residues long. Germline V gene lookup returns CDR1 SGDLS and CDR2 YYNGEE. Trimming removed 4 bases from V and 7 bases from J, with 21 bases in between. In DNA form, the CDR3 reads TGTGCCAGCAGCCCACGTCTAGCGAGGGGTGGTGAGCAGTACTTC. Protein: CASSPRLARGGEQYF.

The CDR3 loop reads CASSQDGGANQPQHF. In DNA, the CDR3 is TGCGCCAGCAGCCAAGATGGGGGGGCGAATCAGCCCCAGCATTTT. The chain combines TRBV4-3 with TRBJ1-5; perhaps TRBD1 as D (6 bases). Trimming took 0 bases from V and 4 from J, leaving 10 bases between them. Germline V gene data show CDR1 as LGHNA and CDR2 as YSLEER. CDR3 size: 15 residues.

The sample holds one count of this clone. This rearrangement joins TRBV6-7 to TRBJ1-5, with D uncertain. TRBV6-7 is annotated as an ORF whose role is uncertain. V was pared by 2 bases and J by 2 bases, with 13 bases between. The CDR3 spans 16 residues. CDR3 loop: CASSYATPTRNQPQHF. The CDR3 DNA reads TGTGCCAGCAGTTACGCGACACCAACCCGCAATCAGCCCCAGCATTTT.

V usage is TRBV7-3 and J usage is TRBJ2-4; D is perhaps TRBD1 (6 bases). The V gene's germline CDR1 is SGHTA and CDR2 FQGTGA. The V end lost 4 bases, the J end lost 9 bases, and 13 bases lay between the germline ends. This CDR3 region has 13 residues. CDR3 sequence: CASSSFQGSIQYF. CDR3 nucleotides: TGTGCCAGCAGCTCCTTTCAGGGGAGCATTCAGTACTTC.

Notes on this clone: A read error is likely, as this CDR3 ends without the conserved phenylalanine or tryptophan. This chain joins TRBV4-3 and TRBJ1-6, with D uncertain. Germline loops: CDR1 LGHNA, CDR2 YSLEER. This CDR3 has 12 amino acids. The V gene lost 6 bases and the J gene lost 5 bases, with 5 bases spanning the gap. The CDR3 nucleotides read TGCGCCAGCAGTGGCCATAATTCACCCCTCCACCTT. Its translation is CASSGHNSPLHL.

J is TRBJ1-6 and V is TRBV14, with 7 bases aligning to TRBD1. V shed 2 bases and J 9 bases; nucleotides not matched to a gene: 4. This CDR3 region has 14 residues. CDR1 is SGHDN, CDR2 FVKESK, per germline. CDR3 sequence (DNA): TGTGCCAGCAGCCAACAGGGGGTGACTTCACCCCTCCACTTT. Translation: CASSQQGVTSPLHF.

CDR3 sequence reads: CASSYSGNSAEAFF. The DNA of the CDR3 is TGTGCCAGCAGTTACTCCGGCAATAGCGCTGAAGCTTTCTTT. The chain employs TRBV6-6 and TRBJ1-1; D ambiguous. The CDR3 loop spans 14 amino acids. The ends were cut back, 0 bases at V and 6 bases at J, with 11 bases in the middle. CDR1 MNHNY and CDR2 SVGAGI come from the germline V gene (reference sequence).

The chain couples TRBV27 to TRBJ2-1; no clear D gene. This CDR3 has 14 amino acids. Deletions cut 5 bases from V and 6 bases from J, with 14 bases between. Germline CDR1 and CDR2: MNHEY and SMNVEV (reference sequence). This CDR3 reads CASSPSAGFNEQFF. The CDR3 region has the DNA TGTGCCAGCAGTCCCAGCGCTGGGTTCAATGAGCAGTTCTTC.

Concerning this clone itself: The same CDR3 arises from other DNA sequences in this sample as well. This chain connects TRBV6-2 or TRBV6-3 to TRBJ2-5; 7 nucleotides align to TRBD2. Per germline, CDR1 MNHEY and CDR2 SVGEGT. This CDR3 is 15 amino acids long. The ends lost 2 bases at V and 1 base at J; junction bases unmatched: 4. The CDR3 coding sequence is TGTGCCAGCAGTTACCCGCTAGCGGCCCAAGAGACCCAGTACTTC. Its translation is CASSYPLAAQETQYF.

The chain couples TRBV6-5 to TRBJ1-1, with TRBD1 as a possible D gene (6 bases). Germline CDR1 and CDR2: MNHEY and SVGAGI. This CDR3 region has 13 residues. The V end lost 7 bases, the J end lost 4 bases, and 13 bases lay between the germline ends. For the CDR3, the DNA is TGTGCCAGCACCCCGGACAGTGGCACTGAAGCTTTCTTT. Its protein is CASTPDSGTEAFF.

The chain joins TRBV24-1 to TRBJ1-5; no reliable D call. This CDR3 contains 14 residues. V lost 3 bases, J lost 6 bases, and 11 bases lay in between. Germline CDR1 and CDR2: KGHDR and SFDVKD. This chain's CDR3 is CATSDTYLGQPQHF. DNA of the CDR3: TGTGCCACCAGTGATACTTACCTAGGTCAGCCCCAGCATTTT.

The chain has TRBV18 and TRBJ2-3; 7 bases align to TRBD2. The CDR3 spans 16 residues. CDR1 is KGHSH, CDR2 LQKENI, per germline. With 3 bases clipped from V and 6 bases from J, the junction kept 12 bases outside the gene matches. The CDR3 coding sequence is TGTGCCAGCTCACCCCAGCTGAGCGGGAAGATGGATACGCAGTATTTT. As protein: CASSPQLSGKMDTQYF.

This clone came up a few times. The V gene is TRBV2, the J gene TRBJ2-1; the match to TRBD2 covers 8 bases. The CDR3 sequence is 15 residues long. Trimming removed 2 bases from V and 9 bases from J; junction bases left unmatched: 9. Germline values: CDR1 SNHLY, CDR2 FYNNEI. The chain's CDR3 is CASSELGTRLVEQFF. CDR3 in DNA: TGTGCCAGCAGTGAATTAGGGACTAGACTAGTTGAGCAGTTCTTC.

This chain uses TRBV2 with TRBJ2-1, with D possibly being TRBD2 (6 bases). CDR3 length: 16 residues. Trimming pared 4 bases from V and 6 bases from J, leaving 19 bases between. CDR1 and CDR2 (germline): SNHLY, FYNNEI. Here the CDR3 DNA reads TGTGCCAGCAGTGGGATCGCGGGACGGAACTTCAATGAGCAGTTCTTC. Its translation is CASSGIAGRNFNEQFF.

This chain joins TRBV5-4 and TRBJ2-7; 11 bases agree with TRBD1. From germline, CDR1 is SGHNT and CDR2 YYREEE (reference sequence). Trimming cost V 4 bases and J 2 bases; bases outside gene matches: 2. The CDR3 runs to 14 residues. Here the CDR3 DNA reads TGTGCCAGCAGCCCGGGACAGGGGGCCTACGAGCAGTACTTC. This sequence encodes CASSPGQGAYEQYF.

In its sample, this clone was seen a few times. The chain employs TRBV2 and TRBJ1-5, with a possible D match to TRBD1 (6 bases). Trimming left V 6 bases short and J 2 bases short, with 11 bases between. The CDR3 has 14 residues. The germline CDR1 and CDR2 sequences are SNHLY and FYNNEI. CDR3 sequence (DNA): TGTGCCAGCAGAGTCAGGGGAGGCAATCAGCCCCAGCATTTT. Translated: CASRVRGGNQPQHF. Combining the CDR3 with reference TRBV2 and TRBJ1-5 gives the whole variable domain EPEVTQTPSHQVTQMGQEVILRCVPISNHLYFYWYRQILGQKVEFLVSFYNNEISEKSEIFDDQFSVERPDGSNFTLKIRSTKLEDSAMYFCASRVRGGNQPQHFGDGTRLSIL.

The CDR3 sequence is CASRRTAYVDTQYF. CDR3 DNA sequence: TGTGCCAGCAGGCGGACTGCCTACGTAGATACGCAGTATTTT. This chain connects TRBV6-6 to TRBJ2-3; D possibly corresponds to TRBD2 (5 bases). Trimming took 6 bases from V and 5 from J, leaving 15 bases between them. The CDR3 sequence is 14 residues long. The germline CDR1 and CDR2 sequences are MNHNY and SVGAGI (reference sequence).

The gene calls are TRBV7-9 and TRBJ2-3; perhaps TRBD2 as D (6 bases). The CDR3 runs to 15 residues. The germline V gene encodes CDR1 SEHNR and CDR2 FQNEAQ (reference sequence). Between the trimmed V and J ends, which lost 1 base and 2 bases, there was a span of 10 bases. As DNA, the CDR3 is TGTGCCAGCAGCTTAGGAGGGACTTACACAGATACGCAGTATTTT. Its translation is CASSLGGTYTDTQYF.

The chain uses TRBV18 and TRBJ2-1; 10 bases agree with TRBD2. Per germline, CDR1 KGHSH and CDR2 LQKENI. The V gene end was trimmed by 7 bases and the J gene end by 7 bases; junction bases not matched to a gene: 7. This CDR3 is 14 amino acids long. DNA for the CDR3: TGTGCCAGCTGCCCTAGCGGGAGTAGGAATGAGCAGTTCTTC. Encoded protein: CASCPSGSRNEQFF.

CDR3 residues: CASSQVFPNTGELFF. CDR3 nucleotide sequence: TGCGCCAGCAGCCAAGTATTTCCGAACACCGGGGAGCTGTTTTTT. This sequence joins TRBV4-3 and TRBJ2-2; no clear D gene. Germline loops: CDR1 LGHNA, CDR2 YSLEER. V lost 1 base and J lost 0, with 6 bases in between. CDR3 size: 15 residues.